Listed below are T cell receptor beta chains from one sample, sequenced in a study of Ad26.COV2.S vaccination and SARS-CoV-2 variants. Some clones are missing from TCRdb's copy, which holds only in-frame ones; the method was immunoSEQ multiplex PCR. The sample lists fewer than 900,000 clones, roughly 90% occurring once. The source was peripheral blood, collected in a trial of Ad26.COV2.S vaccine versus placebo. The source is a person aged 18-65 years who received the Ad26.COV2.S COVID-19 vaccine or a placebo. Both conserved end residues are part of each CDR3. The D gene is left open where the match is weak. Some rows have no size entry. The others give once, few or many, or a class for an expanded clone.

clone size	D gene	V gene	J gene	CDR3 protein	CDR3 DNA
.	TRBD1	TRBV5-1	TRBJ2-1	CASKGWDREVHEQFF	TGCGCCAGCAAAGGCTGGGACAGGGAGGTACATGAGCAGTTCTTC
.	.	TRBV7-2	TRBJ2-2	CASSWEGGTGELFF	TGTGCCAGCAGCTGGGAGGGGGGCACCGGGGAGCTGTTTTTT
.	TRBD1	TRBV27	TRBJ1-2	CASSIQGTYGYTF	TGTGCCAGCAGCATACAGGGGACCTATGGCTACACCTTC
.	.	TRBV5-4	TRBJ2-3	CASSSPTSTDTQYF	TGTGCCAGCAGCTCCCCAACCAGCACAGATACGCAGTATTTT
.	.	TRBV27	TRBJ2-1	CASSYGGGDEQFF	TGTGCCAGCAGTTATGGAGGCGGGGATGAGCAGTTCTTC
.	TRBD1	TRBV11-2	TRBJ1-2	CASSSDRGDYGYTF	TGTGCCAGCAGCTCCGACAGGGGTGACTATGGCTACACCTTC
.	.	TRBV7-2	TRBJ1-5	CASSAQTQSNQPQHF	TGTGCCAGCAGCGCCCAGACGCAGAGCAATCAGCCCCAGCATTTT
.	.	TRBV18	TRBJ1-1	CASSPVTNTEAFF	TGTGCCAGCTCACCAGTGACGAACACTGAAGCTTTCTTT
.	.	TRBV7-2	TRBJ2-2	CASSLGYGPTTGELFF	TGTGCCAGCAGCTTAGGCTACGGCCCTACGACCGGGGAGCTGTTTTTT
.	.	TRBV7-2	TRBJ2-7	CASSPRDSSSYEQYF	TGTGCCAGCAGCCCCCGGGACTCTAGCTCCTACGAGCAGTACTTC
.	.	TRBV2	TRBJ2-5	CASSRNSDGETQYF	TGTGCCAGCAGTCGAAACAGCGATGGCGAGACCCAGTACTTC
.	TRBD1	TRBV20-1	TRBJ1-6	CSANTGTGRWF	TGCAGTGCAAACACCGGGACAGGTCGATGGTTT
once	.	TRBV14	TRBJ2-2	CASSGPGRTGELFF	TGTGCCAGCAGCGGTCCTGGTCGGACCGGGGAGCTGTTTTTT
.	.	TRBV7-8	TRBJ1-5	CASSLYRDQPQHF	TGTGCCAGCAGCTTATACAGAGATCAGCCCCAGCATTTT
.	.	TRBV27	TRBJ2-7	CASSRQGTYEQYF	TGTGCCAGCAGTAGGCAGGGGACCTACGAGCAGTACTTC
.	TRBD1	TRBV7-7	TRBJ2-5	CASSLGTGGQETQYF	TGTGCCAGCAGCTTAGGGACAGGGGGTCAAGAGACCCAGTACTTC
.	.	TRBV11-2	TRBJ2-4	CASSFRGGGNIQYF	TGTGCCAGCAGCTTCAGGGGTGGAGGAAACATTCAGTACTTC
.	.	TRBV30	TRBJ2-7	CAWKATHSYEQYF	TGTGCCTGGAAAGCTACACACTCCTACGAGCAGTACTTC
.	TRBD1	TRBV7-3	TRBJ2-2	CASSRGTGVGELFF	TGTGCCAGCAGCCGTGGGACAGGGGTCGGGGAGCTGTTTTTT
.	TRBD2	TRBV30	TRBJ2-1	CAWSKLAGSNEQFF	TGTGCCTGGAGTAAACTAGCGGGATCCAATGAGCAGTTCTTC
few	.	TRBV3-1/TRBV3-2	TRBJ1-6	CASSRGTWQANSPLHF	TGTGCCAGCAGCCGGGGGACCTGGCAAGCTAATTCACCCCTCCACTTT
.	.	TRBV30	TRBJ2-7	CAWSPYRDGTYEQYF	TGTGCCTGGAGTCCCTACCGGGACGGAACCTACGAGCAGTACTTC
.	TRBD2	TRBV29-1	TRBJ2-2	CSVGSGRGTGELFF	TGCAGCGTTGGCAGCGGGAGGGGGACCGGGGAGCTGTTTTTT
.	.	TRBV2	TRBJ2-5	CASRKGGGETQYF	TGTGCCAGCAGAAAGGGAGGGGGGGAGACCCAGTACTTC
once	.	TRBV6-1	TRBJ1-5	CASSEPPREGPNQPQHF	TGTGCCAGCAGTGAACCCCCCCGGGAGGGCCCCAATCAGCCCCAGCATTTT
.	.	TRBV4-3	TRBJ1-2	CASSQGATPTNYGYTF	TGCGCCAGCAGCCAAGGAGCTACCCCTACTAACTATGGCTACACCTTC
.	.	TRBV29-1	TRBJ2-7	CSVEIEYEQYF	TGCAGCGTTGAAATTGAGTACGAGCAGTACTTC
once	TRBD1	TRBV10-3	TRBJ2-7	CAITGTGPSYEQYF	TGTGCCATCACTGGGACAGGGCCCTCCTACGAGCAGTACTTC
few	TRBD1	TRBV29-1	TRBJ1-5	CSVGTGVNQPQHF	TGCAGCGTTGGGACAGGGGTTAATCAGCCCCAGCATTTT
.	.	TRBV6-5	TRBJ2-1	CASSYAHPAEGEQFF	TGTGCCAGCAGTTACGCGCACCCCGCGGAGGGTGAGCAGTTCTTC
.	TRBD1	TRBV15	TRBJ1-6	CATSTSTGALHF	TGTGCCACCAGCACCTCGACAGGGGCCCTCCACTTT
.	.	TRBV18	TRBJ1-3	CASSPLTDGSGNTIYF	TGTGCCAGCTCACCTCTGACAGATGGCTCTGGAAACACCATATATTTT
.	TRBD1	TRBV19	TRBJ2-7	CASSTHLLGQGGEQYF	TGTGCCAGTAGTACCCACCTCCTTGGACAGGGTGGCGAGCAGTACTTC
.	.	TRBV5-1	TRBJ2-7	CASSSDQGLFEQYF	TGCGCCAGCAGCTCTGACCAGGGATTGTTCGAGCAGTACTTC
.	TRBD1	TRBV6-5	TRBJ1-2	CASRRDRGNYGYTF	TGTGCCAGCAGACGGGACAGGGGGAACTATGGCTACACCTTC
.	.	TRBV2	TRBJ2-1	CASSGLVPYNEQFF	TGTGCCAGCAGTGGACTTGTTCCCTACAATGAGCAGTTCTTC
.	.	TRBV19	TRBJ2-7	CASSIEAASYEQYF	TGTGCCAGTAGTATTGAGGCGGCGTCCTACGAGCAGTACTTC
.	.	TRBV12-3/TRBV12-4	TRBJ2-1	CASSLFNEQFF	TGTGCCAGCAGTTTATTTAATGAGCAGTTCTTC
.	TRBD1	TRBV6-6	TRBJ2-7	CASSHISQGAYEQYF	TGTGCCAGCAGTCATATCAGCCAGGGGGCGTACGAGCAGTACTTC
.	.	TRBV5-1	TRBJ2-1	CASSLNWADNEQFF	TGCGCCAGCAGCTTGAACTGGGCGGACAATGAGCAGTTCTTC
.	.	TRBV19	TRBJ1-5	CASSSQGNQPQHF	TGTGCCAGTAGTTCACAGGGTAATCAGCCCCAGCATTTT
once	.	TRBV20-1	TRBJ1-1	CSASSRDTEAFF	TGCAGTGCTAGTAGTCGGGACACTGAAGCTTTCTTT
once	.	TRBV30	TRBJ1-2	CAWSVGAGYTF	TGTGCCTGGAGTGTAGGCGCGGGCTACACCTTC
.	.	TRBV7-2	TRBJ2-3	CASSPVPDTQYF	TGTGCCAGCAGCCCGGTTCCAGATACGCAGTATTTT
.	TRBD1	TRBV6-5	TRBJ1-6	CACGQGVYNSPLHF	TGTGCCTGCGGACAGGGCGTCTATAATTCACCCCTCCACTTT
.	.	TRBV19	TRBJ1-5	CASSIGERGNQPQHF	TGTGCCAGTAGTATCGGAGAGAGGGGCAATCAGCCCCAGCATTTT
few	.	TRBV2	TRBJ1-1	CASRRMNTEAFF	TGTGCCAGCAGGAGGATGAACACTGAAGCTTTCTTT
.	.	TRBV30	TRBJ1-5	CAWSVQGGLNQPQHF	TGTGCCTGGAGTGTACAAGGGGGGCTCAATCAGCCCCAGCATTTT
.	.	TRBV5-1	TRBJ1-3	CASSQGPGNTIYF	TGCGCCAGCAGCCAGGGACCTGGAAACACCATATATTTT
.	TRBD1	TRBV19	TRBJ2-3	CASRDRGTDTQYF	TGTGCCAGTAGGGACAGGGGCACAGATACGCAGTATTTT
.	.	TRBV7-2	TRBJ2-4	CASSLAGGREAKNIQYF	TGTGCCAGCAGCTTAGCAGGGGGGCGCGAGGCCAAAAACATTCAGTACTTC
few	.	TRBV7-8	TRBJ1-4	CASSGRVSNEKLFF	TGTGCCAGCAGCGGCAGGGTATCTAATGAAAAACTGTTTTTT
.	.	TRBV15	TRBJ2-3	CATSSGMSTDTQYF	TGTGCCACCAGCAGCGGAATGAGCACAGATACGCAGTATTTT
.	TRBD2	TRBV29-1	TRBJ2-3	CSVPRTSGYTDTQYF	TGCAGCGTTCCCCGGACTAGCGGATACACAGATACGCAGTATTTT
.	.	TRBV19	TRBJ1-1	CASSIIPPGAGTEAFF	TGTGCCAGTAGTATAATTCCCCCGGGTGCAGGCACTGAAGCTTTCTTT
.	.	TRBV5-4	TRBJ2-3	CASSSGQPGGRWTDTQYF	TGTGCCAGCAGTTCGGGACAGCCGGGGGGGCGGTGGACAGATACGCAGTATTTT
few	.	TRBV5-1	TRBJ2-1	CASSYGTLSYNEQFF	TGCGCCAGCAGCTACGGGACACTTTCCTACAATGAGCAGTTCTTC
once	.	TRBV30	TRBJ1-5	CACEVGGNQPQHF	TGTGCTTGCGAGGTGGGTGGCAATCAGCCCCAGCATTTT
.	.	TRBV12-3/TRBV12-4	TRBJ1-1	CASSSQQSTEAFF	TGTGCCAGCAGTTCGCAACAGAGCACTGAAGCTTTCTTT
.	.	TRBV7-9	TRBJ1-4	CASSVLTGEKLFF	TGTGCCAGCAGCGTTTTGACAGGCGAAAAACTGTTTTTT